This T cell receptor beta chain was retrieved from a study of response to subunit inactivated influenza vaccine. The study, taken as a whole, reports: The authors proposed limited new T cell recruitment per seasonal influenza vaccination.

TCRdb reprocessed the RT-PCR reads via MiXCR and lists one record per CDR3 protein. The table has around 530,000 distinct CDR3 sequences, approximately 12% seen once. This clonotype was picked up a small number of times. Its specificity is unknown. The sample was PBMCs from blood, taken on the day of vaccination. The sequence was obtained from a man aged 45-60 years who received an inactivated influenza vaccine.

For the CDR3, the DNA is TGTGCCATCAGTGAGTCGCCCCCTTACTGGACAGGGGTCGATGGCGAGCAGTACTTC. Translating gives CAISESPPYWTGVDGEQYF. The chain combines TRBV10-3 with TRBJ2-7; TRBD1 aligns across 9 bases. Germline trimming cut 0 bases from V and 6 bases from J; bases unmatched to any gene: 18. From germline, CDR1 is ENHRY and CDR2 SYGVKD. This CDR3 is built from 19 residues.